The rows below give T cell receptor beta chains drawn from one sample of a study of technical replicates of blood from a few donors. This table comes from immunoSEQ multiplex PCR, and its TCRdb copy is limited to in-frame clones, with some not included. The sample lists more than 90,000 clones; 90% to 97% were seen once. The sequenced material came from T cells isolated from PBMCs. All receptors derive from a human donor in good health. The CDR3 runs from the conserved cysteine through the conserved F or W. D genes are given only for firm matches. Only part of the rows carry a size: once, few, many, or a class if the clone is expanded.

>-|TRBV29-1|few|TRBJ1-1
CSVRAAREAFF
TGCAGCGTCAGGGCTGCGCGTGAAGCTTTCTTT
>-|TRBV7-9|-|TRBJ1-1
CASSFVQGLNTEAFF
TGTGCCAGCAGCTTCGTACAGGGCTTGAACACTGAAGCTTTCTTT
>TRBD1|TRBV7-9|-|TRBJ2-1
CASSIGQGYNEQFF
TGTGCCAGCAGCATAGGACAGGGCTACAATGAGCAGTTCTTC
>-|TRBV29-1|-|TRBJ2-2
CSATRGLNTGELFF
TGCAGCGCCACCAGGGGATTAAACACCGGGGAGCTGTTTTTT
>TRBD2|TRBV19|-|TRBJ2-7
CASSIDTYPASGVFRPIHEQYF
TGTGCCAGTAGTATAGATACGTATCCAGCTAGCGGGGTCTTTCGTCCGATCCACGAGCAGTACTTC
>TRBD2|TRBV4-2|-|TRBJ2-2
CASSHLLAGSNTGELFF
TGTGCCAGCAGCCACCTACTAGCGGGGAGTAACACCGGGGAGCTGTTTTTT
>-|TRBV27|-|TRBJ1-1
CASSLGGVVTEAFF
TGTGCCAGCAGTTTAGGGGGGGTGGTCACTGAAGCTTTCTTT
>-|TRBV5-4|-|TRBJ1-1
CASRNLGDLNTEAFF
TGTGCCAGCAGGAATCTAGGGGATTTGAACACTGAAGCTTTCTTT
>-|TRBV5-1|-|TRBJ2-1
CASSSQRVSYNEQFF
TGCGCCAGCAGCTCCCAACGAGTCTCCTACAATGAGCAGTTCTTC
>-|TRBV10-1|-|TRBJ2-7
CASSLQGFYEQYF
TGCGCCAGCAGCCTACAGGGCTTCTACGAGCAGTACTTC
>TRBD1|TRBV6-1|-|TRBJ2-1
CASTQRQGGPNEQFF
TGTGCCAGCACCCAGAGACAGGGTGGCCCCAATGAGCAGTTCTTC
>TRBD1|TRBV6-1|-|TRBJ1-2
CASSRQGPAYTF
TGTGCCAGCAGTCGACAGGGGCCGGCCTACACCTTC
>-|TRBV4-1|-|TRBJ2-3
CASSQGGLIHTDTQYF
TGCGCCAGCAGCCAAGGGGGGCTAATTCACACAGATACGCAGTATTTT
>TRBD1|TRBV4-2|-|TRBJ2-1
CASSQVQGNPYNEQFF
TGTGCCAGCAGCCAAGTACAGGGGAACCCCTACAATGAGCAGTTCTTC
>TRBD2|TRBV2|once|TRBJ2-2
CASRTLAGWAGELFF
TGTGCCAGCAGGACCCTAGCGGGGTGGGCCGGGGAGCTGTTTTTT
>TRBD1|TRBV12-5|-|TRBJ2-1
CASGPGQGASNEQFF
TGTGCTAGTGGTCCGGGACAGGGGGCGTCCAATGAGCAGTTCTTC
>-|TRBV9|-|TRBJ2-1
CASSIQGVDEQFF
TGTGCCAGCAGCATCCAGGGTGTCGATGAGCAGTTCTTC
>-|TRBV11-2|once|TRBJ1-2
CASSPWEDGYTF
TGTGCCAGCAGCCCTTGGGAGGATGGCTACACCTTC
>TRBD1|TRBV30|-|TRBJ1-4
CAWSRGPEKLFF
TGTGCCTGGAGTAGGGGGCCTGAAAAACTGTTTTTT
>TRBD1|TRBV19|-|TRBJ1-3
CASSQGVRGNTIYF
TGTGCCAGTAGTCAGGGGGTTCGGGGAAACACCATATATTTT
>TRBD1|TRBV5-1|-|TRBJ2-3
CASSPGQGAPDTQYF
TGCGCCAGCAGCCCCGGACAGGGGGCCCCAGATACGCAGTATTTT
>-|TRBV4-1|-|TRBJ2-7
CASSQGSYEQYF
TGCGCCAGCAGCCAAGGGAGCTACGAGCAGTACTTC
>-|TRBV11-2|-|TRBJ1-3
CASSLGLSGAGNTIYF
TGTGCCAGCAGCTTAGGTCTTTCAGGGGCTGGAAACACCATATATTTT
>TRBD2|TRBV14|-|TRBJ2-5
CASSHNPGLAGEETQYF
TGTGCCAGCAGCCATAATCCGGGACTAGCGGGGGAAGAGACCCAGTACTTC